The rows below give T cell receptor beta chains drawn from one sample of a study of a mutant IDH1 vaccine in newly diagnosed glioma. Using immunoSEQ multiplex PCR, the repertoire was profiled, and TCRdb retains in-frame clones only, with some absent. The sample yields fewer than 90,000 clones, approximately 88% seen once. The antigens these receptors bind are not known. Sequencing used PBMCs, obtained from a glioma patient whose treatment included an IDH1 peptide vaccine. Receptors originate from a man aged 18 to 29 with glioma. CDR3s include the opening cysteine and the closing phenylalanine or tryptophan. D genes are given only for firm matches. A row's size may be missing; if present it is once, few, many or a size class.

clone_size	v_call	j_call	d_call	cdr3_nt	cdr3_aa
.	TRBV4-3	TRBJ1-4	TRBD1	TGCGCCAGCAGCCAACTTCCCGACAGGGGGGCTAATGAAAAACTGTTTTTT	CASSQLPDRGANEKLFF
.	TRBV7-2	TRBJ1-4	TRBD1	TGTGCCAGCAGCCGGGACAGGCAGCCGACCACTGAAAAACTGTTTTTT	CASSRDRQPTTEKLFF
few	TRBV11-2	TRBJ1-3	.	TGTGCCAGCAGCACCCTTACGGGGGCTTATGGAAACACCATATATTTT	CASSTLTGAYGNTIYF
.	TRBV18	TRBJ1-1	TRBD1	TGTGCCAGCTCACGGGACAGGAAGAACACTGAAGCTTTCTTT	CASSRDRKNTEAFF
.	TRBV18	TRBJ1-5	.	TGTGCCAGCTCACCGGACGGACAGAATCAGCCCCAGCATTTT	CASSPDGQNQPQHF
few	TRBV29-1	TRBJ1-2	.	TGCAGCGTTGAAAAGGGTTTAGGCTACACCTTC	CSVEKGLGYTF
.	TRBV15	TRBJ2-6	.	TGTGCCACCAGCAGGCCATCAGACCCTACATTCTCTGGGGCCAACGTCCTGACTTTC	CATSRPSDPTFSGANVLTF
.	TRBV14	TRBJ2-2	.	TGTGCCAGCAGCCTCTTCGGACAGAGGCTGTTTTTT	CASSLFGQRLFF
.	TRBV7-2	TRBJ1-6	.	TGTGCCAGCAGCTTAGATAGGGGTGAGCATCCCCTCCACTTT	CASSLDRGEHPLHF
.	TRBV5-1	TRBJ1-6	.	TGCGCCAGCAGCTTGGGCTCTGGACAGATCAATTCACCCCTCCACTTT	CASSLGSGQINSPLHF
.	TRBV7-8	TRBJ1-6	TRBD1	TGTGCCAGCAGCTTACCCGTAGGGGGCTTGAGTAATTCACCCCTCCACTTT	CASSLPVGGLSNSPLHF
.	TRBV6-5	TRBJ2-3	.	TGTGCCAGCACCCCTTTTGCGGCGAGCGGCTATACGCAGTATTTT	CASTPFAASGYTQYF
.	TRBV5-5	TRBJ2-7	.	TGTGCCAGCAGCTTGGAGCGGACGGGAACCTACGAGCAGTACTTC	CASSLERTGTYEQYF